This T cell receptor (beta chain) comes out of a study of metastatic and nonmetastatic thyroid tumors. All patients reached thyroid surgery having received no treatment beforehand. General observations from the study: Malignant tumors reportedly showed significantly higher TCR beta diversity than benign nodules in both blood and tumor.

In germline, CDR1 is MDHEN, CDR2 SYDVKM. The length of the CDR3 is 12 residues. Through MiXCR, TCRdb re-clonotyped the PCR reads. This table holds approximately 31,000 clones, just under 30% found once. Concerning this clone: The antigen remains unidentified. The junction and the germline gene differ at one end; a read error may be behind it.

The chain is built from TRBV28 and TRBJ1-1; no definite D call. This TCR was sampled from a female donor with papillary thyroid cancer or a benign thyroid nodule (not recorded which). Some clones in this sample may be carry-over from other donors' samples. What was sequenced was blood. The CDR3 is CSSRSQVHDAFF. The CDR3 DNA reads as TGTTCCAGCAGAAGTCAGGTTCATGATGCTTTCTTT.